Presented here are 29 T cell receptor beta chains from one specimen sequenced in a study of a mutant IDH1 vaccine in newly diagnosed glioma. Only in-frame clones appear in the TCRdb table, and some are missing; sequencing was by immunoSEQ multiplex PCR. The table has 50,000 to 75,000 clones, approximately 91% seen once; the top ten hold roughly 2.5%. As to time point: baseline, week 1 (first vaccination visit). This sample's treatment: pre-vaccination baseline after standard-of-care therapy. Source: PBMCs, taken from a glioma patient treated with radiotherapy, temozolomide or both. The receptor set was obtained from a man over 45 with glioma.

This chain links TRBV28 with TRBJ1-5; TRBD1 might be the D (5 bases). Germline loops: CDR1 MDHEN, CDR2 SYDVKM. Trimming removed 11 bases at V and 6 bases at J, with 14 bases between. CDR3 length equals 12 residues. The CDR3 is CAGERRGQPQHF. The DNA for the CDR3 is TGTGCCGGGGAACGAAGGGGTCAGCCCCAGCATTTT.

The CDR3 DNA sequence: TGTGCCAGCAGCGGTAGCTGGCGGGACTCCTACAATGAGCAGTTCTTC. It yields the protein CASSGSWRDSYNEQFF. This rearrangement joins TRBV9 to TRBJ2-1, with D maybe TRBD2 (6 bases). This CDR3 has 16 residues. CDR1 and CDR2 from the germline V gene are SGDLS and YYNGEE. The germline V and J ends were trimmed by 3 bases and 0 bases, with 13 bases remaining between them.

J is TRBJ2-7 and V is TRBV6-1; 10 bases are shared with TRBD1. Trimming took 8 bases from V and 6 from J; bases not matched to a gene: 10. The CDR3 spans 14 residues. Germline loops: CDR1 MNHNS, CDR2 SASEGT. The CDR3 region has the DNA TGTGCCAGCGCAGACAGGGGGCGTTTTGGCGAGCAGTACTTC. As protein: CASADRGRFGEQYF.

V and J are TRBV7-2 and TRBJ1-2; 9 positions agree with TRBD1. The CDR3 spans 14 residues. Germline CDR1 and CDR2: SGHTA and FQGNSA. The V gene end was trimmed by 5 bases and the J gene end by 8 bases; junction bases not matched to a gene: 9. The CDR3 DNA reads as TGTGCCAGCAGCGGGACAGGGCTCCAATTCGGCTACACCTTC. Translated, it gives CASSGTGLQFGYTF.

The chain links TRBV27 to TRBJ1-5, with 8 bases aligning to TRBD1. Germline V gene lookup returns CDR1 MNHEY and CDR2 SMNVEV (reference sequence). V gave up 6 bases and J gave up 0 bases; unmatched junction bases: 4. CDR3 length: 15 amino acids. The CDR3 loop is CASRQGAFSNQPQHF. The DNA for the CDR3 is TGTGCCAGCAGGCAGGGGGCTTTTAGCAATCAGCCCCAGCATTTT.

The CDR3 DNA is TGTGCCATCAGTGCGACAGGGAGAAACACTGAAGCTTTCTTT. This sequence encodes CAISATGRNTEAFF. The rearrangement uses TRBV10-3 and TRBJ1-1; 7 nucleotides line up with TRBD1. CDR3 length: 14 residues. CDR1 ENHRY and CDR2 SYGVKD come from the germline V gene. Losses at the gene ends were 4 bases for V and 2 bases for J; bases not matched to a gene: 4.

The chain is built from TRBV10-2 and TRBJ1-3; 9 nucleotides match TRBD1. V lost 5 bases, J lost 1 base, and 3 bases stayed unmatched. The germline gives CDR1 WSHSY, CDR2 SAAADI. The CDR3 has 15 amino acids. The CDR3 coding sequence is TGCGCCAGCAGTCTCGGGACAGGGTCTGGAAACACCATATATTTT. Translated: CASSLGTGSGNTIYF.

The rearrangement uses TRBV10-3 and TRBJ2-4; 11 bases agree with TRBD2. The V and J ends lost 6 bases and 7 bases, in that order; junction bases with no gene match: 11. CDR3 size: 16 residues. Germline CDR1 ENHRY, CDR2 SYGVKD. DNA of the CDR3: TGTGCCATCAGAGAGGCTAGCGGGGGGACTACCAACATTCAGTACTTC. Translation: CAIREASGGTTNIQYF.

The chain combines TRBV7-8 with TRBJ2-1, with 8 bases fitting TRBD2. The CDR3 totals 15 residues. V was clipped by 3 bases and J by 4 bases; unmatched bases: 5. CDR1 and CDR2 (germline): SGHVS, FQNEAQ. The CDR3 loop reads CASSFQRERYNEQFF. CDR3 coding DNA: TGTGCCAGCAGCTTCCAGCGGGAGCGATACAATGAGCAGTTCTTC.

In this sample, this clone turned up once. The chain combines TRBV20-1 with TRBJ2-5; D is unclear. The CDR3 has 11 amino acids. V was shortened by 3 bases and J by 5 bases, with 7 bases between the two germline ends. Germline V gives CDR1 DFQATT, CDR2 SNEGSKA (reference sequence). CDR3 sequence reads: CSASVGETQYF. In nucleotides, the CDR3 is TGCAGTGCTAGCGTGGGGGAGACCCAGTACTTC.

This chain joins TRBV5-1 and TRBJ2-1; 7 positions agree with TRBD2. CDR1 and CDR2 from the germline V gene are SGHRS and YFSETQ. V lost 4 bases to trimming and J lost 1 base; unmatched junction nucleotides: 5. CDR3 length equals 15 residues. Written as DNA, the CDR3 is TGCGCCAGCAGCCCGAGGGAGGGGTCCTACAATGAGCAGTTCTTC. Translated: CASSPREGSYNEQFF.

The rearrangement links TRBV12-1 to TRBJ2-1; TRBD2, the table's D call, was not compared with the DNA. TRBV12-1 is tagged as a pseudogene. This CDR3 has 18 residues. The CDR3 spells CASSFAISGGRKYNEQFF. DNA of the CDR3: TGTGCCAGCAGCTTTGCGATTAGCGGGGGGCGAAAATACAATGAGCAGTTCTTC.

The chain has TRBV9 and TRBJ2-7; tentatively, D is TRBD1 (7 bases). V was pared by 3 bases and J by 6 bases, with 13 bases between. This CDR3 has 13 amino acids. Germline V lookup: CDR1 SGDLS, CDR2 YYNGEE. CDR3 DNA sequence: TGTGCCAGCAGCGGATGGCAGGGGGGCGAGCAGTACTTC. Protein product: CASSGWQGGEQYF.

The genes are TRBV19 and TRBJ2-3; D is possibly TRBD2 (7 bases). V was pared by 6 bases and J by 1 base, with 17 bases between. The V gene's germline CDR1 is LNHDA and CDR2 SQIVND (reference sequence). CDR3 length equals 16 residues. CDR3 in amino acids: CASRGRLGGRTDTQYF. Written as DNA, the CDR3 is TGTGCCAGTAGGGGACGTCTGGGGGGGCGCACAGATACGCAGTATTTT.

The chain employs TRBV10-3 and TRBJ2-5; TRBD2 agrees at 11 bases. The CDR3 loop spans 15 amino acids. Germline trimming cut 2 bases from V and 5 bases from J; bases unmatched to any gene: 4. Looked up from germline, CDR1 is ENHRY and CDR2 is SYGVKD. This chain's CDR3 is CAISEAGLAGETQYF. In DNA, the CDR3 is TGTGCCATCAGTGAGGCCGGACTAGCGGGTGAGACCCAGTACTTC.

Only one count was recorded for this clone. The chain carries TRBV7-9 and TRBJ1-6, with D unclear. This CDR3 region has 16 residues. The germline CDR1 and CDR2 sequences are SEHNR and FQNEAQ (reference sequence). Trimming left V 5 bases short and J 6 bases short, with 17 bases between. The CDR3 DNA reads TGTGCCAGCAGCACCGAGTTGCGGGGAGGTAATTCACCCCTCCACTTT. It codes for CASSTELRGGNSPLHF.

The chain is built from TRBV21-1 and TRBJ1-5; the D call of TRBD1 is as the table states it, not checked on the DNA. TRBV21-1 is designated a pseudogene. The CDR3 has 14 amino acids. Here the CDR3 reads CASEVGSRDQPQHF. DNA of the CDR3: TGTGCCTCGGAAGTGGGGTCCAGGGATCAGCCCCAGCATTTT.

This clone showed up just once. The chain carries TRBV7-9 and TRBJ2-2, with 8 nucleotides matching TRBD2. Looked up from germline, CDR1 is SEHNR and CDR2 is FQNEAQ (reference sequence). The CDR3 runs 17 residues. Trimming removed 4 bases from V and 4 bases from J; junction bases left unmatched: 11. CDR3 residues: CASSSGGDLSGTGELFF. DNA of the CDR3: TGTGCCAGCAGCTCCGGGGGGGACCTATCGGGCACCGGGGAGCTGTTTTTT.

V and J are TRBV6-4 and TRBJ2-2; D possibly uses TRBD1 or TRBD2 (5 bases each). CDR3 length equals 13 residues. Germline V gives CDR1 MRHNA, CDR2 SNTAGT. Between the trimmed V and J ends, which lost 7 bases and 6 bases, there was a span of 12 bases. CDR3 bases: TGTGCCAGCAAGATGGGGGAGTCCGGGGAGCTGTTTTTT. This codes for CASKMGESGELFF.

The V gene is TRBV7-2, the J gene TRBJ2-5; D is perhaps TRBD1 (5 bases). V was pared by 1 base and J by 2 bases, with 8 bases between. This CDR3 comprises 14 residues. Germline CDR1 and CDR2: SGHTA and FQGNSA. CDR3 amino acids: CASSLGQGQETQYF. In nucleotides, the CDR3 is TGTGCCAGCAGCTTAGGGCAGGGACAAGAGACCCAGTACTTC. Full variable domain (outside the CDR3, taken from reference TRBV7-2 and TRBJ2-5): GAGVSQSPSNKVTEKGKDVELRCDPISGHTALYWYRQSLGQGLEFLIYFQGNSAPDKSGLPSDRFSAERTGGSVSTLTIQRTQQEDSAVYLCASSLGQGQETQYFGPGTRLLVL.

This chain links TRBV28 with TRBJ2-7, with 7 bases fitting TRBD2. Germline values: CDR1 MDHEN, CDR2 SYDVKM. V shed 7 bases, J shed 6 bases, and the junction held 9 bases outside the gene matches. The CDR3 sequence is 13 residues long. The DNA for the CDR3 is TGTGCCAGCATGGGAGTCGGACTAGTCGAGCAGTACTTC. Amino acids: CASMGVGLVEQYF.

V gene TRBV28 combines with J gene TRBJ1-1, with 8 bases fitting TRBD1. The V segment lost 5 bases and the J segment 6 bases; nucleotides outside the gene matches: 2. The CDR3 spans 12 residues. Germline V gene data show CDR1 as MDHEN and CDR2 as SYDVKM. CDR3 DNA: TGTGCCAGCAGTAGGACAGGGTCTGAAGCTTTCTTT. Translating it yields CASSRTGSEAFF.

The chain uses TRBV7-2 and TRBJ2-5; possibly TRBD2 for D (6 bases). V gave up 5 bases and J gave up 6 bases, with 13 bases separating them. The CDR3 sequence is 13 residues long. Germline values: CDR1 SGHTA, CDR2 FQGNSA. The CDR3 region is CASSLSGSQTQYF. The CDR3, as DNA: TGTGCCAGCAGCCTTAGCGGTTCCCAGACCCAGTACTTC.

The rearrangement uses TRBV7-9 and TRBJ1-5; the D gene is possibly TRBD1 (5 bases). V lost 5 bases and J lost 3, with 20 bases in between. This CDR3 region has 17 residues. Germline V lookup: CDR1 SEHNR, CDR2 FQNEAQ (reference sequence). This chain's CDR3 is CASSRATGTTFNQPQHF. The CDR3 coding sequence is TGTGCCAGCAGCCGGGCTACCGGGACCACCTTCAATCAGCCCCAGCATTTT.

A note on this clone: One junction end disagrees with the germline gene, perhaps due to a read error. V and J are TRBV5-5 and TRBJ2-7; TRBD2 is a possible D gene (6 bases). Per germline, CDR1 SGHKS and CDR2 YYEKEE (reference sequence). This CDR3 is built from 12 residues. The CDR3 region has the DNA TGTGCCAGCAGCGGAGGGACGCCGGTGGAAGACTTC. It translates to CASSGGTPVEDF.

The chain recombines TRBV6-9 with TRBJ2-7; D gene ambiguous. This CDR3 has 12 amino acids. Germline loops: CDR1 MNHGY, CDR2 SVAAGI. V lost 3 bases and J 0 bases, leaving 3 bases between the germline ends. This CDR3 is CASSYSSYEQYF. Here the CDR3 DNA reads TGTGCCAGCAGTTACAGCTCCTACGAGCAGTACTTC.

V is TRBV7-2 and J is TRBJ1-1; D is perhaps TRBD1 (5 bases). This CDR3 has 17 residues. Germline loops: CDR1 SGHTA, CDR2 FQGNSA. Trimming took 6 bases from V and 0 from J, leaving 20 bases between them. CDR3 in amino acids: CASRPSGTAFMNTEAFF. DNA of the CDR3: TGTGCCAGCAGGCCTAGCGGGACGGCCTTCATGAACACTGAAGCTTTCTTT.

The chain couples TRBV27 to TRBJ1-2, with 7 nucleotides matching TRBD1. Per the germline V gene, CDR1 is MNHEY and CDR2 is SMNVEV (reference sequence). The junction had 9 bases not matched to a gene; V was cut back by 3 bases and J by 8 bases. The CDR3 runs 14 residues. The CDR3 DNA reads TGTGCCAGCAGTTTGAACAGGGGAGAGGAAGGCTACACCTTC. This translates into CASSLNRGEEGYTF.

This chain joins TRBV10-1 and TRBJ2-7; TRBD1 matches at 8 bases. There are 14 residues in the CDR3. Germline V lookup: CDR1 WNHNN, CDR2 SYGVQD (reference sequence). Unmatched junction bases numbered 6, after V lost 3 bases and J lost 5 bases. The CDR3 nucleotides are TGCGCCAGCAGTGATGGGGACAGGTTCGACGAGCAGTACTTC. This encodes CASSDGDRFDEQYF.